The 21 T cell receptor beta chains below come from one sample, sequenced in a study of PD-L1 blockade in urothelial cancer. Libraries were prepared by immunoSEQ multiplex PCR; TCRdb keeps only in-frame clonotypes and omits some of them. This table holds more than 95,000 clones, more than 70% found once. Regarding time point: peripheral blood 6 weeks after treatment start. Sequenced material: PBMCs, taken around atezolizumab (anti-PD-L1) treatment. These receptors were collected from a man aged 50 or older with urothelial cancer.

This sequence joins TRBV2 and TRBJ2-1, with 8 bases fitting TRBD1. CDR1 SNHLY and CDR2 FYNNEI come from the germline V gene. Trimming took 6 bases from V and 9 from J; bases not matched to a gene: 10. The CDR3 runs to 14 residues. This CDR3 is CASSAVDRGGEQFF. In DNA, the CDR3 is TGTGCCAGCAGCGCCGTCGACAGGGGAGGTGAGCAGTTCTTC.

The J gene is TRBJ2-7, the V gene TRBV10-3, with D possibly matching TRBD1 (6 bases). Germline V gene lookup returns CDR1 ENHRY and CDR2 SYGVKD. V was cut by 4 bases and J by 0 bases, with 7 bases left in between. The CDR3 consists of 13 residues. DNA for the CDR3: TGTGCCATCAGTGGGGGGCTCTCCTACGAGCAGTACTTC. This encodes CAISGGLSYEQYF.

V usage is TRBV6-5 and J usage is TRBJ2-6; the D is unclear. Trimming left V 10 bases short and J 4 bases short, with 11 bases between. CDR1 and CDR2 (germline): MNHEY, SVGAGI. The CDR3 contains 13 residues. The CDR3 nucleotides read TGTGCCACCGAGGCCCCCGGGGCCAACGTCCTGACTTTC. It codes for CATEAPGANVLTF.

V and J are TRBV11-2 and TRBJ2-7; perhaps TRBD2 as D (6 bases). V lost 3 bases and J lost 0, with 9 bases in between. The CDR3 extends over 14 amino acids. CDR1 and CDR2 from the germline V gene are SGHAT and FQNNGV. CDR3 loop: CASSLREDSYEQYF. The CDR3 DNA reads TGTGCCAGCAGCTTGCGGGAAGACTCCTACGAGCAGTACTTC.

This chain connects TRBV7-9 to TRBJ2-3; D ambiguous. CDR1 is SEHNR and CDR2 is FQNEAQ in the germline V gene (reference sequence). V lost 5 bases and J lost 6, with 9 bases in between. This CDR3 spans 12 amino acids. The CDR3 sequence is CASSPIHDTQYF. The DNA for the CDR3 is TGTGCCAGCAGCCCGATACATGATACGCAGTATTTT.

This sequence joins TRBV7-3 and TRBJ2-1; D is possibly TRBD1 (5 bases). CDR1 and CDR2 (germline): SGHTA, FQGTGA. Trimming stripped 5 bases from V and 0 bases from J, with 11 bases between. CDR3 size: 15 residues. The CDR3 DNA sequence: TGTGCCAGCAGCGCCGGACATAACTCCTACAATGAGCAGTTCTTC. Its translation: CASSAGHNSYNEQFF.

The J gene is TRBJ2-7, the V gene TRBV11-2; 10 bases match TRBD1. CDR3 length: 17 amino acids. Germline-derived CDR1 and CDR2 are SGHAT and FQNNGV. V was pared by 5 bases and J by 2 bases, with 12 bases of the junction left unmatched. The CDR3 DNA follows: TGTGCCAGCAGCAAAAGGGAGGGACAGGGGTATGCCTACGAGCAGTACTTC. This gives the protein CASSKREGQGYAYEQYF.

This clone was recorded once. The CDR3 loop reads CASSLAQGTGGEKLFF. CDR3 coding DNA: TGTGCCAGCAGCTTAGCCCAAGGGACAGGGGGAGAAAAACTGTTTTTT. V and J are TRBV7-9 and TRBJ1-4, with 11 bases that match TRBD1. V gave up 0 bases and J gave up 8 bases; unmatched junction bases: 5. The length of the CDR3 is 16 residues. Germline CDR1 SEHNR, CDR2 FQNEAQ (reference sequence).

This CDR3 is CASSPPVLALEKGGDEQYF. CDR3 bases: TGTGCCAGCAGCCCGCCAGTGCTAGCGCTAGAAAAGGGTGGGGACGAGCAGTACTTC. The chain uses TRBV7-3 and TRBJ2-7; tentative D call: TRBD2 (6 bases). The V gene lost 5 bases and the J gene lost 5 bases, with 31 bases spanning the gap. Germline V gene sequence: CDR1 SGHTA, CDR2 FQGTGA. The CDR3 consists of 19 residues.

The V call is TRBV11-2, the J call TRBJ2-7; D call uncertain. Trimming pared 4 bases from V and 0 bases from J, leaving 13 bases between. Germline assignment: CDR1 SGHAT and CDR2 FQNNGV. The CDR3 length is 15 residues. The CDR3: CASSSQPLSSYEQYF. In DNA form, the CDR3 reads TGTGCCAGCAGCTCACAGCCCTTGAGCTCCTACGAGCAGTACTTC.

The J gene is TRBJ2-1, the V gene TRBV5-1, with TRBD1 identical over 8 bases. The CDR3 consists of 14 residues. Germline-derived CDR1 and CDR2 are SGHRS and YFSETQ. V lost 7 bases and J lost 4; bases outside the gene matches: 7. The CDR3 sequence: CASADRGFYNEQFF. In DNA form, the CDR3 reads TGCGCCAGCGCTGACAGGGGATTTTACAATGAGCAGTTCTTC.

The J gene is TRBJ2-5, the V gene TRBV18; perhaps TRBD1 as D (5 bases). Germline V gene sequence: CDR1 KGHSH, CDR2 LQKENI. The ends were cut back, 3 bases at V and 7 bases at J, with 9 bases in the middle. The CDR3 is 12 amino acids. CDR3 amino acids: CASSPPTGTQYF. DNA of the CDR3: TGTGCCAGCTCACCGCCCACAGGGACCCAGTACTTC.

The rearrangement uses TRBV10-1 and TRBJ2-7, with D perhaps TRBD1 (5 bases). This CDR3 has 14 amino acids. CDR1 WNHNN and CDR2 SYGVQD come from the germline V gene (reference sequence). V lost 3 bases to trimming and J lost 2 bases, with 11 bases between them. CDR3 sequence reads: CASSDRANPYEQYF. CDR3 DNA: TGCGCCAGCAGTGACAGGGCGAACCCCTACGAGCAGTACTTC.

This clone was detected only a few times. This chain uses TRBV6-5 with TRBJ2-2, with D unresolved. The CDR3 sequence is 15 residues long. The V gene lost 6 bases and the J gene lost 4 bases, with 15 bases spanning the gap. Germline CDR1 is MNHEY and CDR2 is SVGAGI. The CDR3 loop is CASRRQAAGTGELFF. CDR3 nucleotides: TGTGCCAGCAGGCGTCAGGCAGCCGGCACCGGGGAGCTGTTTTTT.

V is TRBV28 and J is TRBJ2-7, with D possibly matching TRBD2 (5 bases). The CDR3 covers 13 residues. Germline values: CDR1 MDHEN, CDR2 SYDVKM. The V gene lost 8 bases and the J gene lost 6 bases, with 17 bases spanning the gap. The CDR3 coding sequence is TGTGCCAGCGATCGGACCGGGCGGGCCGAGCAGTACTTC. Protein sequence: CASDRTGRAEQYF.

This clone was observed a handful of times. The rearrangement uses TRBV11-2 and TRBJ2-5, with 7 bases identical to TRBD1. The ends lost 6 bases at V and 2 bases at J; junction bases unmatched: 9. CDR3 size: 15 residues. Per the germline V gene, CDR1 is SGHAT and CDR2 is FQNNGV. In DNA, the CDR3 is TGTGCCAGCAGAACTCTACGGGACAGACAAGAGACCCAGTACTTC. Translation gives CASRTLRDRQETQYF.

This clone was seen only once. The V call is TRBV5-1, the J call TRBJ1-1; no clear D. The V end was cut by 1 base, the J end by 1 base, with 11 bases between. The CDR3 is 15 amino acids. Germline lookup yields CDR1 SGHRS and CDR2 YFSETQ. The CDR3 loop is CASSLILGRNTEAFF. CDR3 DNA: TGCGCCAGCAGCTTGATTCTGGGCAGGAACACTGAAGCTTTCTTT.

This chain joins TRBV7-6 and TRBJ1-3, with D maybe TRBD1 (5 bases). With 4 bases removed from V and 1 base from J, the gap between germline ends came to 14 bases. The CDR3 extends over 16 amino acids. CDR1 is SGHVS and CDR2 is FNYEAQ in the germline V gene. CDR3 DNA sequence: TGTGCCAGCAGCTCGGGGCGGACTATATCTGGAAACACCATATATTTT. Amino acid sequence: CASSSGRTISGNTIYF.

The V gene is TRBV6-5, the J gene TRBJ1-2; 7 bases are shared with TRBD1. This CDR3 has 14 residues. Trimming removed 6 bases from V and 8 bases from J; junction bases left unmatched: 12. CDR1 and CDR2 from the germline V gene are MNHEY and SVGAGI. This CDR3 reads CASSSDRALGGYTF. The CDR3 nucleotides are TGTGCCAGCAGCTCCGACAGGGCATTGGGAGGCTACACCTTC.

V is TRBV27 and J is TRBJ1-2; 8 bases fit TRBD1. This CDR3 spans 16 amino acids. Germline assignment: CDR1 MNHEY and CDR2 SMNVEV (reference sequence). The V segment lost 6 bases and the J segment 2 bases; nucleotides outside the gene matches: 11. This CDR3 is CASRPRTGRPNYGYTF. CDR3 nucleotide sequence: TGTGCCAGCAGGCCCCGGACAGGGAGACCCAACTATGGCTACACCTTC.

The rearrangement links TRBV19 to TRBJ2-7; 9 nucleotides align to TRBD1. This CDR3 is built from 14 residues. Germline loops: CDR1 LNHDA, CDR2 SQIVND (reference sequence). V shed 5 bases, J shed 5 bases, and the junction held 7 bases outside the gene matches. CDR3 region: CASSFPQGANEQYF. DNA for the CDR3: TGTGCCAGTAGTTTTCCACAGGGGGCCAACGAGCAGTACTTC.